The following is a TCR beta chain sequence with its context. What it binds is not known. Germline lookup yields CDR1 MNHEY and CDR2 SVGAGI. The germline V and J ends were trimmed by 0 bases and 4 bases, with 9 bases remaining between them. This CDR3 has 14 residues. The entry originates in a study of Ad26.COV2.S vaccination and SARS-CoV-2 variants. TCRdb's table, derived via immunoSEQ multiplex PCR, lists solely in-frame clones and lacks some. The sample shows around 370,000 clones, 92% of them seen only once. Study-level findings and limits: The TCR-based breadth and depth measures might underestimate overall T cell responses. Substantial post-vaccination breadth of spike-specific CD8+ and CD4+ T cell responses was reported.

The source of this sequence is a human donor who had recovered from COVID-19. The chain links TRBV6-5 to TRBJ1-2; the D is unclear. This material consisted of peripheral blood, taken after recovery from COVID-19. The CDR3 DNA follows: TGTGCCAGCAGTTACTCGGGGTCCATCTATGGCTACACCTTC. This encodes CASSYSGSIYGYTF.